The T cell receptor beta chain described here comes from a study of control samples from healthy donors and cancer patients. Sequencing used immunoSEQ multiplex PCR; TCRdb keeps in-frame clones, though not all of them. In the table there are 130,000 or so clones, roughly 92% of which are singletons. The V and J ends lost 2 bases and 7 bases respectively, with 12 bases between them. The CDR3 covers 15 residues. Germline V gene sequence: CDR1 SGHTA, CDR2 FQGNSA. The chain uses TRBV7-2 and TRBJ1-6, with a weak D call TRBD1 (6 bases). The receptor was isolated from a man between 18 and 29 years old in good health. Source material: blood. DNA for the CDR3: TGTGCCAGCAGCTTACAGGGGTCGATAAATTCACCCCTCCACTTT. Translating it yields CASSLQGSINSPLHF.